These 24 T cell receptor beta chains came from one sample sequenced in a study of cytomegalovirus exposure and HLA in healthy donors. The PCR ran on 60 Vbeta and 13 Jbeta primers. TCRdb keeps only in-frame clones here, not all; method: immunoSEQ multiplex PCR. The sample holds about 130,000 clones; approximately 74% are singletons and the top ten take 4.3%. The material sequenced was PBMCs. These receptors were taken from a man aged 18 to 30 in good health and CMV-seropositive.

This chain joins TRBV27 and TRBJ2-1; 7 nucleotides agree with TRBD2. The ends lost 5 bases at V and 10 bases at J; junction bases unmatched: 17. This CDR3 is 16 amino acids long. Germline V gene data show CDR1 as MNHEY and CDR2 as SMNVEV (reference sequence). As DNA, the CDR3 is TGTGCCAGCAGTCCGTCCGCGGGAGAATTTGGGGTGGAGCAGTTCTTC. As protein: CASSPSAGEFGVEQFF.

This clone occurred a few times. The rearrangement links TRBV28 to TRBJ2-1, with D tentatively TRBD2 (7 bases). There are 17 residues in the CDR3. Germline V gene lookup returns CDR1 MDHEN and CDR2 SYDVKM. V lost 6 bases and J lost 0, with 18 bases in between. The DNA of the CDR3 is TGTGCCAGCAGCCCCGTGGGCGGGGGCCCCTCCTACAATGAGCAGTTCTTC. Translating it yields CASSPVGGGPSYNEQFF. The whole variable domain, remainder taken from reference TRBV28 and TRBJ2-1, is DVKVTQSSRYLVKRTGEKVFLECVQDMDHENMFWYRQDPGLGLRLIYFSYDVKMKEKGDIPEGYSVSREKKERFSLILESASTNQTSMYLCASSPVGGGPSYNEQFFGPGTRLTVL.

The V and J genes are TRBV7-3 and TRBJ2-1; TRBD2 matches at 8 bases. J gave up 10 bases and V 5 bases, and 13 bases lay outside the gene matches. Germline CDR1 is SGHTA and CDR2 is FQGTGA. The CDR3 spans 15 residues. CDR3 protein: CASSPSGTSPSEQFF. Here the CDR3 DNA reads TGTGCCAGCAGCCCGTCCGGGACTAGTCCTTCGGAGCAGTTCTTC.

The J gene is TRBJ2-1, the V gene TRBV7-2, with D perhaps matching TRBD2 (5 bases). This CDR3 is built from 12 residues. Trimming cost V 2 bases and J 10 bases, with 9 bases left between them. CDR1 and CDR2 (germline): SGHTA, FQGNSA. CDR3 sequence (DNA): TGTGCCAGCAGCTTAAATCCGGGGGAGCAGTTCTTC. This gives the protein CASSLNPGEQFF.

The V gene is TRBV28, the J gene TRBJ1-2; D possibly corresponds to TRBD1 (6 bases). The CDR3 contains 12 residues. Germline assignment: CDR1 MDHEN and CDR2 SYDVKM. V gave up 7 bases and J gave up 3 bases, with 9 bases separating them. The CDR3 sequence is CASKQGYYGYTF. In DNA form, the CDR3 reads TGTGCCAGCAAGCAGGGGTACTATGGCTACACCTTC.

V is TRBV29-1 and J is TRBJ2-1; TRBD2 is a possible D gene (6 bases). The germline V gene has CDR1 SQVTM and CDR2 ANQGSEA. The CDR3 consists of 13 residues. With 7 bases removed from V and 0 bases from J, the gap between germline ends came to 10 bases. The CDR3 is CSEWRGSYNEQFF. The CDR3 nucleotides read TGCAGCGAGTGGAGGGGCTCCTACAATGAGCAGTTCTTC.

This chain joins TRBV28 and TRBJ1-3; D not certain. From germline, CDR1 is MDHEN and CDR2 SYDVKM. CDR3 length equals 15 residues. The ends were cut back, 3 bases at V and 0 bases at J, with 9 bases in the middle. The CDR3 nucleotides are TGTGCCAGCAGTTTGCGGGGTCGCTCTGGAAACACCATATATTTT. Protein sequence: CASSLRGRSGNTIYF.

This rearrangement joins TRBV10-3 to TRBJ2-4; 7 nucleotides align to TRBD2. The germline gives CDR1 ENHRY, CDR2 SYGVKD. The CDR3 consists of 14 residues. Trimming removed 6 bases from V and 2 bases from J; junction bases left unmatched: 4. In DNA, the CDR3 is TGTGCCATCAGGGACGGGGGGTCCAAAAACATTCAGTACTTC. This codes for CAIRDGGSKNIQYF.

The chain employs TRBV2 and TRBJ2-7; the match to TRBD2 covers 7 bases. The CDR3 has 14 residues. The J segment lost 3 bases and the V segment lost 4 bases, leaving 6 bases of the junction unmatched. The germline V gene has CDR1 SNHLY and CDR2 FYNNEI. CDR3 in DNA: TGTGCCAGCAGTGTTGGGACTATGTACTACGAGCAGTACTTC. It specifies CASSVGTMYYEQYF.

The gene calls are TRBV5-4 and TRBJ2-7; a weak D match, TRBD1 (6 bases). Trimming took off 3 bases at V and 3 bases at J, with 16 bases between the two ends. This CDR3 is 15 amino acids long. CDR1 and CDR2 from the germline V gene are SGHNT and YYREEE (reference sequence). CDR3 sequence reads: CASSYPGQGNYEQYF. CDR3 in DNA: TGTGCCAGCAGCTACCCGGGCCAGGGGAACTACGAGCAGTACTTC.

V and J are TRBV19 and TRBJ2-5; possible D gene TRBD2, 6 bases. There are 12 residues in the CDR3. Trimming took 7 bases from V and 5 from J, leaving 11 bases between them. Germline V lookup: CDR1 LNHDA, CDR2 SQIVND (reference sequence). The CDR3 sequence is CASNLGGETQYF. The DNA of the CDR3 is TGTGCCAGTAATTTGGGAGGCGAGACCCAGTACTTC.

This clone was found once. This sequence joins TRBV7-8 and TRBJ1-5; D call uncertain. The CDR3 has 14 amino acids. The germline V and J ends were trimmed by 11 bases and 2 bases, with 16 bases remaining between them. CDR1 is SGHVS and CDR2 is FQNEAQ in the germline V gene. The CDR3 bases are TGTGCCGGATCGGAACAGAAGGGCAATCAGCCCCAGCATTTT. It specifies CAGSEQKGNQPQHF.

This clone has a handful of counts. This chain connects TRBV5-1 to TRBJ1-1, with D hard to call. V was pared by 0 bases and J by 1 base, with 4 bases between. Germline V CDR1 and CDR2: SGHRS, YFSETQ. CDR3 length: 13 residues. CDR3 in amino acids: CASSLDTNTEAFF. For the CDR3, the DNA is TGCGCCAGCAGCTTGGACACGAACACTGAAGCTTTCTTT. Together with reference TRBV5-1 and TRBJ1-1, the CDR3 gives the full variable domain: KAGVTQTPRYLIKTRGQQVTLSCSPISGHRSVSWYQQTPGQGLQFLFEYFSETQRNKGNFPGRFSGRQFSNSRSEMNVSTLELGDSALYLCASSLDTNTEAFFGQGTRLTVV.

The CDR3, as DNA: TGTGCCAGCTCACCACCGACCCAGGGGCGAAATGTCCTTAATCAGCCCCAGCATTTT. As protein: CASSPPTQGRNVLNQPQHF. The gene calls are TRBV18 and TRBJ1-5; a possible D gene is TRBD1 (6 bases). Trimming removed 0 bases at V and 4 bases at J, with 22 bases between. The CDR3 is 19 amino acids. CDR1 KGHSH and CDR2 LQKENI come from the germline V gene.

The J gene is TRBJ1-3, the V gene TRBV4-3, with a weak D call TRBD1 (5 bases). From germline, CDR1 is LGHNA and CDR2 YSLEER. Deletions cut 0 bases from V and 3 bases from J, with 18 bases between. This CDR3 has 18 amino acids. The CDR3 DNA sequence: TGCGCCAGCAGCCAAGATTCATCCGGGGCGGGAGGTGGAAACACCATATATTTT. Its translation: CASSQDSSGAGGGNTIYF.

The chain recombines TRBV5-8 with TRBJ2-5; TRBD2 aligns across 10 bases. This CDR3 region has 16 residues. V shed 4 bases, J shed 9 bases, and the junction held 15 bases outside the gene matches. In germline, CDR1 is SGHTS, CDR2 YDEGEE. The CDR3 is CASSPTGLAVRGAQYF. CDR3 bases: TGTGCCAGCAGCCCGACAGGACTAGCGGTCCGAGGGGCCCAGTACTTC.

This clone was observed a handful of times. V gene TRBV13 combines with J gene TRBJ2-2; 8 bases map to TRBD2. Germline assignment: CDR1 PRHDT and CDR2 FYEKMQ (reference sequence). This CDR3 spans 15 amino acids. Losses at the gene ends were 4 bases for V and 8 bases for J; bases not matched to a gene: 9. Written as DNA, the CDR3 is TGTGCCAGCAGCTCCTCAAGCGGGAGCAGGGGGGAGCTGTTTTTT. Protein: CASSSSSGSRGELFF.

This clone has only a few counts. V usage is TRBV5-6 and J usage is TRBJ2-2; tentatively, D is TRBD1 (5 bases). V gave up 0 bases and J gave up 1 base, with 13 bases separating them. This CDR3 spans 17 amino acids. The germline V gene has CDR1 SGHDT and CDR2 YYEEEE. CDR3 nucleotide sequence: TGTGCCAGCAGCTTGGTGTGGCAGGGAATGAACACCGGGGAGCTGTTTTTT. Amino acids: CASSLVWQGMNTGELFF.

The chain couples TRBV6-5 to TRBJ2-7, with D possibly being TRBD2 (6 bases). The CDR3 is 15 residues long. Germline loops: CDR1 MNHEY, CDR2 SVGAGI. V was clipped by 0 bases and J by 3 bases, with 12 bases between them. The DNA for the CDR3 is TGTGCCAGCAGTTACTCGCGGGACGTTCTCTACGAGCAGTACTTC. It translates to CASSYSRDVLYEQYF.

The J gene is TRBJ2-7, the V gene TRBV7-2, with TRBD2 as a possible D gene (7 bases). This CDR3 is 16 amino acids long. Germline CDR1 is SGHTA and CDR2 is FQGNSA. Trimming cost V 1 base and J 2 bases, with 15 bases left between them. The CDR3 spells CASSLGAAGAPYEQYF. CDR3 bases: TGTGCCAGCAGCTTAGGAGCGGCGGGGGCCCCCTACGAGCAGTACTTC. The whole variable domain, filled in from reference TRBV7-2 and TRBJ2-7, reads GAGVSQSPSNKVTEKGKDVELRCDPISGHTALYWYRQSLGQGLEFLIYFQGNSAPDKSGLPSDRFSAERTGGSVSTLTIQRTQQEDSAVYLCASSLGAAGAPYEQYFGPGTRLTVT.

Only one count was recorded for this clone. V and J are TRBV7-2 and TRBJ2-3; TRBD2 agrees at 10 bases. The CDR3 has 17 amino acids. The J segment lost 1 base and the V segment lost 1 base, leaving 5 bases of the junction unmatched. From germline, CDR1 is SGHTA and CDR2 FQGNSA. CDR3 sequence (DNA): TGTGCCAGCAGCTTAGTGAGAACTAGCGGGGGCACAGATACGCAGTATTTT. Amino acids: CASSLVRTSGGTDTQYF.

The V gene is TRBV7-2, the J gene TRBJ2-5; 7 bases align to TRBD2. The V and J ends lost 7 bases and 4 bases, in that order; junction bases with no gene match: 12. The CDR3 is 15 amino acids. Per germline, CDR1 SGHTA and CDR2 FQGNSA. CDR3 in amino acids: CASTPLRTGGETQYF. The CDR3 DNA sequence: TGTGCCAGCACCCCACTTAGGACGGGAGGAGAGACCCAGTACTTC.

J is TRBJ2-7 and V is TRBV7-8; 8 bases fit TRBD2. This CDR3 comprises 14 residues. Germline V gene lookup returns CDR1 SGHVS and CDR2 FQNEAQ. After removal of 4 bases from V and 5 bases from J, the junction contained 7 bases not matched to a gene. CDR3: CASSSGGDGDEQYF. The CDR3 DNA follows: TGTGCCAGCAGCTCCGGGGGGGACGGGGACGAGCAGTACTTC.

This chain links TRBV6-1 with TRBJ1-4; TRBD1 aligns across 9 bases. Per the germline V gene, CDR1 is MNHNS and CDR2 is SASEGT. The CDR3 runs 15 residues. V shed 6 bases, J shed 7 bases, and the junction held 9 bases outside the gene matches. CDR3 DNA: TGTGCCAGCAGCTGGGGGGACAGGGCGGGTGAAAAACTGTTTTTT. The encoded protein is CASSWGDRAGEKLFF.